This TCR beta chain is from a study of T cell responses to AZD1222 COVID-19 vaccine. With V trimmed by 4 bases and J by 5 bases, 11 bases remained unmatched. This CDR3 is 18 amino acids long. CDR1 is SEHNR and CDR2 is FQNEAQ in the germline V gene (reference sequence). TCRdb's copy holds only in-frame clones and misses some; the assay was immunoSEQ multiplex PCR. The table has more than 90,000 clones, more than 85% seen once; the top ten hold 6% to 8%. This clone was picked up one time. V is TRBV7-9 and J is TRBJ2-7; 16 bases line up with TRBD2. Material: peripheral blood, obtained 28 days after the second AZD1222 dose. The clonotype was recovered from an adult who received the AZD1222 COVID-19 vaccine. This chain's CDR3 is CASSSGTSGGAARDEQYF. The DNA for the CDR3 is TGTGCCAGCAGCTCTGGGACTAGCGGGGGGGCAGCACGCGACGAGCAGTACTTC. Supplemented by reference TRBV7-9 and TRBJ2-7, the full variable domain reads DTGVSQNPRHKITKRGQNVTFRCDPISEHNRLYWYRQTLGQGPEFLTYFQNEAQLEKSRLLSDRFSAERPKGSFSTLEIQRTEQGDSAMYLCASSSGTSGGAARDEQYFGPGTRLTVT.